A selection of T cell receptor beta chains follows, all from one sample in a study of blood T cell repertoires in COVID-19. Profiled with immunoSEQ multiplex PCR; TCRdb holds only in-frame clones, not every one. Among 60,000 or so clones listed, roughly 71% were seen once. Sequenced: peripheral blood. These receptors all stem from an elderly woman with acute or convalescent COVID-19. CDR3s include the opening cysteine and the closing phenylalanine or tryptophan. A D gene is named only where the DNA matches it firmly. A row's size may be missing; if present it is once, few, many or a size class.

cdr3_nt: TGTGCCGGAAAAATTGGCAGGGTTGAGTGTAGCAATCAGCCCCAGCATTTT
cdr3_aa: CAGKIGRVECSNQPQHF
d_call: .
v_call: TRBV19
clone_size: once
j_call: TRBJ1-5
cdr3_length: 17

cdr3_nt: TGTGCCAGCAGCCCGGGACAGGGAAGGAGAAACACCATATATTTT
cdr3_aa: CASSPGQGRRNTIYF
d_call: TRBD1
v_call: TRBV7-9
clone_size: .
j_call: TRBJ1-3
cdr3_length: 15

cdr3_nt: TGCGCCAGCAGCTACGACAGGGGGGAGATCTATGGCTACACCTTC
cdr3_aa: CASSYDRGEIYGYTF
d_call: TRBD1
v_call: TRBV5-1
clone_size: .
j_call: TRBJ1-2
cdr3_length: 15

cdr3_nt: TGCGCCAGCAGCCTCGAAGACCTAGCGGCGCAGTTCTTC
cdr3_aa: CASSLEDLAAQFF
d_call: TRBD2
v_call: TRBV4-1
clone_size: .
j_call: TRBJ2-1
cdr3_length: 13

cdr3_nt: TGTGCCAGCTCACCAGACTACCTGGGGAATGAGCAGTTCTTC
cdr3_aa: CASSPDYLGNEQFF
d_call: .
v_call: TRBV18
clone_size: few
j_call: TRBJ2-1
cdr3_length: 14

cdr3_nt: TGTGCCAGCAGCGCCACCAGCTCCTACGAGCAGTACTTC
cdr3_aa: CASSATSSYEQYF
d_call: .
v_call: TRBV7-3
clone_size: .
j_call: TRBJ2-7
cdr3_length: 13

cdr3_nt: TGTGCCAGCAGCTTCCCGGGGAGAGAGACCCAGTACTTC
cdr3_aa: CASSFPGRETQYF
d_call: .
v_call: TRBV7-2
clone_size: .
j_call: TRBJ2-5
cdr3_length: 13

cdr3_nt: TGTGCCAGCAGTTACAGGGGGCGTAACACTGAAGCTTTCTTT
cdr3_aa: CASSYRGRNTEAFF
d_call: TRBD1
v_call: TRBV27
clone_size: few
j_call: TRBJ1-1
cdr3_length: 14

cdr3_nt: TGCAGTGCTAGGGTGCGCTATGGCTACACCTTC
cdr3_aa: CSARVRYGYTF
d_call: .
v_call: TRBV20-1
clone_size: .
j_call: TRBJ1-2
cdr3_length: 11

cdr3_nt: TGTGCCAGCAGCCCAACCTACGAGACAGGGGCCGCTAGCAATCAGCCCCAGCATTTT
cdr3_aa: CASSPTYETGAASNQPQHF
d_call: TRBD1
v_call: TRBV5-4
clone_size: .
j_call: TRBJ1-5
cdr3_length: 19

cdr3_nt: TGCAGCGTTGAAGGGACAGAAACCTACGAGCAGTACTTC
cdr3_aa: CSVEGTETYEQYF
d_call: .
v_call: TRBV29-1
clone_size: .
j_call: TRBJ2-7
cdr3_length: 13

cdr3_nt: TGTGCCAGCAATCCCAATCGGTTCGGACTAGCGGGAGGAATGTACAATGAGCAGTTCTTC
cdr3_aa: CASNPNRFGLAGGMYNEQFF
d_call: TRBD2
v_call: TRBV28
clone_size: .
j_call: TRBJ2-1
cdr3_length: 20

cdr3_nt: TGTGCCAGTAGTATCCAGGGGGCTCACAATGAGCAGTTCTTC
cdr3_aa: CASSIQGAHNEQFF
d_call: TRBD1
v_call: TRBV19
clone_size: .
j_call: TRBJ2-1
cdr3_length: 14

cdr3_nt: TGTGCCAGTAGTTCGACTAGCGGGAGCACAGATACGCAGTATTTT
cdr3_aa: CASSSTSGSTDTQYF
d_call: TRBD2
v_call: TRBV19
clone_size: .
j_call: TRBJ2-3
cdr3_length: 15

cdr3_nt: TGTGCCAGCAGTTTCCGTACCGGGGAGCTGTTTTTT
cdr3_aa: CASSFRTGELFF
d_call: .
v_call: TRBV27
clone_size: .
j_call: TRBJ2-2
cdr3_length: 12

cdr3_nt: TGTGCCAGCAGCCCCGGTGGGGGGGCCTATGGCTACACCTTC
cdr3_aa: CASSPGGGAYGYTF
d_call: .
v_call: TRBV6-5
clone_size: .
j_call: TRBJ1-2
cdr3_length: 14

cdr3_nt: TGTGCCAGCAGTTACAGAGCGGGAGGGGTCGATGAGCAGTTCTTC
cdr3_aa: CASSYRAGGVDEQFF
d_call: TRBD2
v_call: TRBV6-5
clone_size: few
j_call: TRBJ2-1
cdr3_length: 15

cdr3_nt: TGTGCCAGCAGCTTAGACGGGAGGGCCAATAATGAGCAGTTCTTC
cdr3_aa: CASSLDGRANNEQFF
d_call: TRBD2
v_call: TRBV7-2
clone_size: few
j_call: TRBJ2-1
cdr3_length: 15

cdr3_nt: TGTGCCAGCAGCTTAGTCTATGAATGGGGCGCCGACTCTGGAAACACCATATATTTT
cdr3_aa: CASSLVYEWGADSGNTIYF
d_call: .
v_call: TRBV7-2
clone_size: few
j_call: TRBJ1-3
cdr3_length: 19

cdr3_nt: TGTGCCAGCAGCTTGGCTCCAGGCAAGGATTCACCCCTCCACTTT
cdr3_aa: CASSLAPGKDSPLHF
d_call: .
v_call: TRBV5-6
clone_size: .
j_call: TRBJ1-6
cdr3_length: 15

cdr3_nt: TGTGCCAGCAGTTTTCAGGGGCTTAGCACAGATACGCAGTATTTT
cdr3_aa: CASSFQGLSTDTQYF
d_call: .
v_call: TRBV6-5
clone_size: .
j_call: TRBJ2-3
cdr3_length: 15

cdr3_nt: TGTGCCAGCAGCCCGTGGGGTGGGAGCAGGAATGAGCAGTTCTTC
cdr3_aa: CASSPWGGSRNEQFF
d_call: .
v_call: TRBV7-6
clone_size: .
j_call: TRBJ2-1
cdr3_length: 15

cdr3_nt: TGCGCCAGCAGTGGGGGCTGGGGCCCCAGCTCCTACGAGCAGTACTTC
cdr3_aa: CASSGGWGPSSYEQYF
d_call: .
v_call: TRBV10-1
clone_size: .
j_call: TRBJ2-7
cdr3_length: 16

cdr3_nt: TGTGCCAGCAGTGAATTCCCGATAAGAGGTTCAGATACGCAGTATTTT
cdr3_aa: CASSEFPIRGSDTQYF
d_call: .
v_call: TRBV25-1
clone_size: many
j_call: TRBJ2-3
cdr3_length: 16

cdr3_nt: TGTGCCAGCAGTTTCGGAGGAGCGGGAGTTGAGACCCAGTACTTC
cdr3_aa: CASSFGGAGVETQYF
d_call: TRBD2
v_call: TRBV6-6
clone_size: .
j_call: TRBJ2-5
cdr3_length: 15

cdr3_nt: TGTGCCAGTCGTAGGAGCCAGGGCGAGCAGTACTTC
cdr3_aa: CASRRSQGEQYF
d_call: .
v_call: TRBV2
clone_size: .
j_call: TRBJ2-7
cdr3_length: 12

cdr3_nt: TGTGCTAGCAGCTTAGATGGCAGGGCAAAGACCCAGTACTTC
cdr3_aa: CASSLDGRAKTQYF
d_call: .
v_call: TRBV7-7
clone_size: .
j_call: TRBJ2-5
cdr3_length: 14

cdr3_nt: TGCGCCAGCGCTTTGGGGCAGTACGGTGGCTACACCTTC
cdr3_aa: CASALGQYGGYTF
d_call: .
v_call: TRBV4-3
clone_size: few
j_call: TRBJ1-2
cdr3_length: 13

cdr3_nt: TGCGCCAGCAGCTTGGAAGGCGGGCAAGAGACCCAGTACTTC
cdr3_aa: CASSLEGGQETQYF
d_call: .
v_call: TRBV5-1
clone_size: few
j_call: TRBJ2-5
cdr3_length: 14

cdr3_nt: TGTGCCAGCAGCTTAGGGGTAGGGGTCATCAATGAGCAGTTCTTC
cdr3_aa: CASSLGVGVINEQFF
d_call: .
v_call: TRBV7-8
clone_size: .
j_call: TRBJ2-1
cdr3_length: 15

cdr3_nt: TGTGCCAGCAGTCTAGCGGGAGGGCCCAGGGAGCAGTTCTTC
cdr3_aa: CASSLAGGPREQFF
d_call: TRBD2
v_call: TRBV6-5
clone_size: .
j_call: TRBJ2-1
cdr3_length: 14

cdr3_nt: TGTGCCAGAAGCTTGCTAGCTCCCGAGCAGTACTTC
cdr3_aa: CARSLLAPEQYF
d_call: .
v_call: TRBV5-3
clone_size: .
j_call: TRBJ2-7
cdr3_length: 12

cdr3_nt: TGTGCCAGCAGCTTAACGGGGACTGAAGCTTTCTTT
cdr3_aa: CASSLTGTEAFF
d_call: .
v_call: TRBV11-2
clone_size: .
j_call: TRBJ1-1
cdr3_length: 12